The present entry profiles one TCR beta chain with its context. Its antigen is not identified. The germline V gene has CDR1 MDHEN and CDR2 SYDVKM. This CDR3 is 12 amino acids long. V was trimmed by 5 bases and J by 1 base, leaving 6 bases between them. This specimen belongs to a study of Ad26.COV2.S vaccination and SARS-CoV-2 variants. Study in general: Once, or twice with 56 days between doses, Ad26.COV2.S was given intramuscularly. Notes on the study in general: Spike-specific TCR breadth was greater in vaccine than placebo recipients.

The method was immunoSEQ multiplex PCR; TCRdb's version includes in-frame clones alone and lacks a portion of them. Counted here are about 680,000 clones, about 89% occurring once; the ten biggest clones make up approximately 1.5%. Noted treatment: 15 to 20 received Ad26.COV2.S at low or high dose, single or two shots; 5 received placebo; per-sample allocation not given. Samples analyzed were those drawn on day 63 after the first vaccine or placebo injection. This sample comprised peripheral blood, obtained in a trial of Ad26.COV2.S vaccine versus placebo. The rearrangement links TRBV28 to TRBJ2-7; D not resolved. The receptor comes from a person between 18 and 59 years old who received the Ad26.COV2.S COVID-19 vaccine or a placebo. The CDR3 DNA reads TGTGCCAGCAGTGCAGTATCCTACGAGCAGTACTTC. Translating gives CASSAVSYEQYF. Full variable domain (outside the CDR3, taken from reference TRBV28 and TRBJ2-7): DVKVTQSSRYLVKRTGEKVFLECVQDMDHENMFWYRQDPGLGLRLIYFSYDVKMKEKGDIPEGYSVSREKKERFSLILESASTNQTSMYLCASSAVSYEQYFGPGTRLTVT.